This TCR beta chain was identified in a study of blood T cell repertoires in COVID-19. Profiled with immunoSEQ multiplex PCR; TCRdb holds only in-frame clones, not every one. This table holds roughly 100,000 clones, 60% to 80% found once. Only one count was recorded for this clone. Trimming removed 4 bases at V and 7 bases at J, with 11 bases between. The length of the CDR3 is 14 residues. Looked up from germline, CDR1 is MDHEN and CDR2 is SYDVKM. V gene TRBV28 combines with J gene TRBJ1-6, with unresolved D. The sequenced sample was peripheral blood. The sequence derives from a human donor with acute or convalescent COVID-19. The donor label of this sample is uncertain. CDR3: CASSSMTGNSPLHF. The CDR3 nucleotides are TGTGCCAGCAGTTCCATGACGGGAAATTCACCCCTCCACTTT.